A selection of T cell receptor beta chains follows, all from one sample in a study of a mutant IDH1 vaccine in newly diagnosed glioma. Assay: immunoSEQ multiplex PCR; the TCRdb copy retains only in-frame clones and omits some. Found here are tens of thousands of clones, 84% of them singletons; the top ten hold approximately 10%. These TCRs are of unknown antigen specificity. The sequencing here drew on PBMCs, taken from a glioma patient whose treatment included an IDH1 peptide vaccine. All receptors come from a woman in her forties or fifties with glioma. The conserved cysteine and the conserved F or W are not part of the CDR3 here. The order of the fields is V gene, CDR3 protein.

v_call: TRBV30
cdr3_aa: AWSSGGYNEQF

v_call: TRBV28
cdr3_aa: ASSPLHPGGGQPQH

v_call: TRBV30
cdr3_aa: AWSVLSYEQY

v_call: TRBV4-1
cdr3_aa: ASSQYLGQGYTEAF

v_call: TRBV6-1
cdr3_aa: ASSGDRRNEKLF

v_call: TRBV28
cdr3_aa: ASSLQGATGYT

v_call: TRBV15
cdr3_aa: ATSRDSLSNQPQH

v_call: TRBV5-1
cdr3_aa: ASSPTGDRGYGYT

v_call: TRBV5-1
cdr3_aa: ASSLGGGGNSPLH

v_call: TRBV5-1
cdr3_aa: ASSLERVGGNTEAF

v_call: TRBV4-3
cdr3_aa: ASSPGTSLEETQY

v_call: TRBV5-6
cdr3_aa: ASSLERLKYNEQF

v_call: TRBV9
cdr3_aa: ASSEYGRGHPEY

v_call: TRBV7-3
cdr3_aa: ASSQGVGDTEAF

v_call: TRBV27
cdr3_aa: ASSWRARGYEQY

v_call: TRBV7-9
cdr3_aa: ASSLGEAYYGYT

v_call: TRBV9
cdr3_aa: ASSVAPVTGTYGYT

v_call: TRBV6-1
cdr3_aa: ASSEASWSYEQY

v_call: TRBV5-5
cdr3_aa: ASSLGPNQPQH

v_call: TRBV4-2
cdr3_aa: ASSQDQYLSGANVLT

v_call: TRBV5-1
cdr3_aa: ASSAASSGNTIY

v_call: TRBV5-1
cdr3_aa: ASSLGPSQPQH

v_call: TRBV4-3
cdr3_aa: ASSQKAGTGGLGYT

v_call: TRBV9
cdr3_aa: ASSPGGGGYGYT

v_call: TRBV4-1
cdr3_aa: ASSQDRGQETQY

v_call: TRBV27
cdr3_aa: ASSNRGVGLAGELF

v_call: TRBV6-4
cdr3_aa: ASSEGGEPTDTQY

v_call: TRBV19
cdr3_aa: ASSSTLNTEAF

v_call: TRBV6-1
cdr3_aa: ATIEGANSPLH

v_call: TRBV2
cdr3_aa: ASFILGGQPQH

v_call: TRBV7-9
cdr3_aa: ASSLAQGNEKLF

v_call: TRBV9
cdr3_aa: ASSGDIKYNEQF

v_call: TRBV27
cdr3_aa: ASSPPWGGATDTQY

v_call: TRBV7-9
cdr3_aa: ASSLQGETSGNTIY

v_call: TRBV7-9
cdr3_aa: ASSLSGPNEKLF

v_call: TRBV4-2
cdr3_aa: ASSQGLGETQY

v_call: TRBV6-1
cdr3_aa: ASSGIVTAPYEQY

v_call: TRBV30
cdr3_aa: ASPAVKRERSGNTIY

v_call: TRBV6-5
cdr3_aa: ASSYWTGGGYNEQF

v_call: TRBV9
cdr3_aa: ASSDSGTVNYGYT

v_call: TRBV10-1
cdr3_aa: ASSGWRSGELF

v_call: TRBV2
cdr3_aa: ASSDMGQGGSPLH

v_call: TRBV2
cdr3_aa: ASSELGVRNTEAF

v_call: TRBV5-4
cdr3_aa: ASSLLRDREF

v_call: TRBV14
cdr3_aa: ASSLTDTQY

v_call: TRBV5-1
cdr3_aa: ASSLAGAIQY

v_call: TRBV5-1
cdr3_aa: ASRGGYNEQF

v_call: TRBV5-1
cdr3_aa: ASSSGGTNEKLF

v_call: TRBV7-9
cdr3_aa: ASSLGGLVQETQY

v_call: TRBV18
cdr3_aa: ASSPSQTENTEAF

v_call: TRBV7-9
cdr3_aa: ASSLVTSRSDAF

v_call: TRBV10-3
cdr3_aa: AISGREGGEAF

v_call: TRBV25-1
cdr3_aa: ASSGLQAGGAYNEQF

v_call: TRBV4-1
cdr3_aa: ASSRAVDGAYEQY

v_call: TRBV2
cdr3_aa: ASSAPPYNEQF

v_call: TRBV11-3
cdr3_aa: ASSLDGSVPSGANVLT

v_call: TRBV19
cdr3_aa: ASSLGQGAYGYT

v_call: TRBV5-1
cdr3_aa: ASSFDRDGATNEKLF

v_call: TRBV5-1
cdr3_aa: ASQAQGGVYEQY